This TCR beta chain was recovered during a study of blood T cell repertoires in COVID-19. Study at large: Material from acute and convalescent COVID-19 was sourced from the United States, Italy and Spain. Sources were T cells, B-cell-depleted T cells, or PBMCs; the material itself was cDNA or gDNA.

This CDR3 has 14 residues. V shed 8 bases and J 10 bases; nucleotides not matched to a gene: 8. Germline V gene sequence: CDR1 ENHRY, CDR2 SYGVKD. As originally analysed: Amplified reference gene primers provided the basis for estimating nucleated cell counts. Sequenced by immunoSEQ multiplex PCR; TCRdb stores in-frame clones only, minus some. Clonal size and the V and J genes are those of that table, whereas D and trimming came from the DNA. The sample lists about 130,000 clones; about 70% were seen once. This clonotype was sampled from a man in his fifties or sixties with acute or convalescent COVID-19. Sequencing input: peripheral blood. The J gene is TRBJ2-2, the V gene TRBV10-3, with 12 bases matching TRBD2. CDR3 in amino acids: CAIQGTSGREELFF. In DNA form, the CDR3 reads TGTGCCATCCAAGGGACTAGCGGGCGGGAGGAGCTGTTTTTT.